This TCR beta chain appears in the sequencing data of a study of T cell responses to AZD1222 COVID-19 vaccine. Findings and limits, study-wide: Unmutated variant regions are reportedly the target of nearly half of TCRs that are spike-specific.

Profiled with immunoSEQ multiplex PCR; TCRdb holds only in-frame clones, not every one. There are approximately 150,000 clones in the sample; almost 95% occur only once, and about 2.5% lies in the top ten. This CDR3 comprises 13 residues. Per the germline V gene, CDR1 is MGHRA and CDR2 is YSYEKL. Between the trimmed V and J ends, which lost 2 bases and 6 bases, there was a span of 10 bases. On this clone: Its specificity is not known.

The rearrangement uses TRBV4-1 and TRBJ1-1, with a weak D call TRBD1 (6 bases). Source: peripheral blood, taken on day 0 of AZD1222 vaccination. The sequence was collected from an adult in good health. CDR3 bases: TGCGCCAGCAGCCAACAGGGGTCGTCTGAAGCTTTCTTT. Amino acids: CASSQQGSSEAFF.